A single sample gave rise to the 21 T cell receptor beta chains below, sequenced in a study of blood T cell repertoires in COVID-19. Produced via immunoSEQ multiplex PCR; TCRdb's table is partial and in-frame only. The data show 150,000 to 200,000 clones, over 85% seen once. The sample consisted of peripheral blood. The receptors derive from a woman between 50 and 59 years old with acute or convalescent COVID-19.

The chain couples TRBV13 to TRBJ2-7; 10 bases are shared with TRBD2. The CDR3 has 16 residues. The V gene end was trimmed by 0 bases and the J gene end by 3 bases; junction bases not matched to a gene: 5. CDR1 is PRHDT, CDR2 FYEKMQ, per germline (reference sequence). The CDR3 DNA reads as TGTGCCAGCAGCTTAGGCGGGGCTAGCGGGGGCTACGAGCAGTACTTC. Translated: CASSLGGASGGYEQYF.

V is TRBV4-1 and J is TRBJ2-5; D is perhaps TRBD1 (6 bases). The germline V gene encodes CDR1 MGHRA and CDR2 YSYEKL. The CDR3 sequence is 15 residues long. V lost 4 bases and J 1 base, leaving 13 bases between the germline ends. The CDR3 bases are TGCGCCAGCAGCCCTGGGGGCAGCGGCCAAGAGACCCAGTACTTC. As protein: CASSPGGSGQETQYF.

The V and J genes are TRBV6-2 or TRBV6-3 and TRBJ2-7; TRBD1 matches at 8 bases. CDR3 length: 14 residues. Germline V gives CDR1 MNHEY, CDR2 SVGEGT. V was pared by 5 bases and J by 3 bases, with 6 bases of the junction left unmatched. Here the CDR3 reads CASSPPGQDYEQYF. CDR3 coding DNA: TGTGCCAGCAGTCCCCCGGGACAGGACTACGAGCAGTACTTC.

The CDR3 DNA follows: TGTGCCAGCAGTGAAATTCTGGGACAGGGAGAGACCCAGTACTTC. Its translation: CASSEILGQGETQYF. This rearrangement joins TRBV25-1 to TRBJ2-5; 9 bases are shared with TRBD1. The V gene's germline CDR1 is MGHDK and CDR2 SYGVNS. After removal of 2 bases from V and 4 bases from J, the junction contained 5 bases not matched to a gene. This CDR3 has 15 residues. Full variable domain (rest looked up from reference TRBV25-1 and TRBJ2-5): EADIYQTPRYLVIGTGKKITLECSQTMGHDKMYWYQQDPGMELHLIHYSYGVNSTEKGDLSSESTVSRIRTEHFPLTLESARPSHTSQYLCASSEILGQGETQYFGPGTRLLVL.

This clone came up once. The genes are TRBV20-1 and TRBJ2-7; D may be TRBD1 (5 bases). The CDR3 totals 11 residues. The V end lost 8 bases, the J end lost 3 bases, and 11 bases lay between the germline ends. Germline V gene sequence: CDR1 DFQATT, CDR2 SNEGSKA (reference sequence). CDR3 loop: CSIQGNYEQYF. In DNA, the CDR3 is TGCAGTATTCAGGGTAACTACGAGCAGTACTTC.

The chain recombines TRBV29-1 with TRBJ2-2, with 11 bases identical to TRBD1. Per germline, CDR1 SQVTM and CDR2 ANQGSEA. V was clipped by 3 bases and J by 7 bases; unmatched bases: 1. The CDR3 contains 13 residues. The CDR3, as DNA: TGCAGCGTTGACGGGACAGGGGGCGGGGAGCTGTTTTTT. Protein: CSVDGTGGGELFF.

CDR3 sequence: CASSAQGTNEKLFF. DNA of the CDR3: TGTGCCAGCAGCGCACAGGGAACTAATGAAAAACTGTTTTTT. This sequence joins TRBV2 and TRBJ1-4, with a tentative D call TRBD1 (6 bases). The germline CDR1 and CDR2 sequences are SNHLY and FYNNEI. V lost 6 bases, J lost 1 base, and 9 bases lay in between. CDR3 length: 14 residues. Looking up the rest from reference TRBV2 and TRBJ1-4 gives the full variable domain: EPEVTQTPSHQVTQMGQEVILRCVPISNHLYFYWYRQILGQKVEFLVSFYNNEISEKSEIFDDQFSVERPDGSNFTLKIRSTKLEDSAMYFCASSAQGTNEKLFFGSGTQLSVL.

This chain connects TRBV30 to TRBJ1-2, with 7 positions matching TRBD1. The CDR3 runs 17 residues. Germline V gene sequence: CDR1 GTSNPN, CDR2 SVGIG (reference sequence). V shed 3 bases, J shed 4 bases, and the junction held 17 bases outside the gene matches. The CDR3 sequence: CAWSTGVNYRYPYGYTF. The CDR3 DNA follows: TGTGCCTGGAGCACAGGGGTTAACTATCGATACCCCTATGGCTACACCTTC.

This rearrangement joins TRBV2 to TRBJ2-3; 8 positions match TRBD2. With 3 bases clipped from V and 6 bases from J, the junction kept 5 bases outside the gene matches. This CDR3 is 14 amino acids long. Germline V gives CDR1 SNHLY, CDR2 FYNNEI. The CDR3: CASSEWTSLDTQYF. CDR3 in DNA: TGTGCCAGCAGTGAGTGGACTAGCCTGGATACGCAGTATTTT. The full variable domain, with the rest looked up from reference TRBV2 and TRBJ2-3, is EPEVTQTPSHQVTQMGQEVILRCVPISNHLYFYWYRQILGQKVEFLVSFYNNEISEKSEIFDDQFSVERPDGSNFTLKIRSTKLEDSAMYFCASSEWTSLDTQYFGPGTRLTVL.

The V call is TRBV10-3, the J call TRBJ2-1; no definite D call. There are 13 residues in the CDR3. The V end lost 3 bases, the J end lost 7 bases, and 10 bases lay between the germline ends. Germline CDR1 is ENHRY and CDR2 is SYGVKD. For the CDR3, the DNA is TGTGCCATCAGTGATGGTGTAGTGAATGAGCAGTTCTTC. Translated, it gives CAISDGVVNEQFF.

This clone was detected once. The chain combines TRBV6-1 with TRBJ2-3; a possible D gene is TRBD1 (5 bases). Germline assignment: CDR1 MNHNS and CDR2 SASEGT. V was shortened by 4 bases and J by 2 bases, with 16 bases between the two germline ends. The CDR3 covers 16 residues. This CDR3 is CASSVPEGDNTDTQYF. The CDR3 region has the DNA TGTGCCAGCAGTGTTCCCGAAGGGGATAACACAGATACGCAGTATTTT.

V usage is TRBV5-1 and J usage is TRBJ1-2; the match to TRBD1 covers 9 bases. Germline CDR1 and CDR2: SGHRS and YFSETQ. This CDR3 has 15 residues. Trimming removed 4 bases from V and 5 bases from J; junction bases left unmatched: 9. CDR3 in DNA: TGCGCCAGCAGCCTGACCGGGACAGGGCAATATGGCTACACCTTC. Translation: CASSLTGTGQYGYTF.

This chain joins TRBV15 and TRBJ1-5, with D unclear. This CDR3 comprises 14 residues. CDR1 LNHNV and CDR2 YYDKDF come from the germline V gene (reference sequence). Trimming removed 0 bases at V and 0 bases at J, with 3 bases between. CDR3 residues: CATSRDNSNQPQHF. In DNA form, the CDR3 reads TGTGCCACCAGCAGAGATAATAGCAATCAGCCCCAGCATTTT.

The chain has TRBV29-1 and TRBJ1-4; D is ambiguous. CDR1 SQVTM and CDR2 ANQGSEA come from the germline V gene. V was shortened by 1 base and J by 8 bases, with 11 bases between the two germline ends. The CDR3 sequence is 13 residues long. In DNA form, the CDR3 reads TGCAGCGTTGAAGCGGCCCCGCGGGAAAAACTGTTTTTT. Translated, it gives CSVEAAPREKLFF.

The chain recombines TRBV5-4 with TRBJ1-6; no firm D call. This CDR3 region has 15 residues. CDR1 and CDR2 (germline): SGHNT, YYREEE (reference sequence). V lost 5 bases and J 9 bases, leaving 18 bases between the germline ends. As DNA, the CDR3 is TGTGCCAGCAGTCTTACCGGTAGATTGCCTTCACCCCTCCACTTT. It codes for CASSLTGRLPSPLHF.

V gene TRBV28 combines with J gene TRBJ1-1; D ambiguous. The CDR3 runs 14 residues. Germline V gives CDR1 MDHEN, CDR2 SYDVKM. Trimming left V 7 bases short and J 2 bases short, with 14 bases between. CDR3 bases: TGTGCCAGCATAAATTCGGGAGGTAACACTGAAGCTTTCTTT. Translated: CASINSGGNTEAFF.

The chain recombines TRBV5-6 with TRBJ1-3, with no clear D. V lost 0 bases and J 5 bases, leaving 18 bases between the germline ends. Germline lookup yields CDR1 SGHDT and CDR2 YYEEEE. The CDR3 loop spans 17 amino acids. The DNA for the CDR3 is TGTGCCAGCAGCTTGGGCCCCCCGGGGTTAGACAGAAACACCATATATTTT. This sequence encodes CASSLGPPGLDRNTIYF.

The rearrangement links TRBV5-6 to TRBJ1-2; D is uncertain. The CDR3 totals 13 residues. The germline CDR1 and CDR2 sequences are SGHDT and YYEEEE. V was shortened by 6 bases and J by 8 bases, with 17 bases between the two germline ends. The CDR3, as DNA: TGTGCCAGCATCTCTAGGAGGGCGCGAGGCTACACCTTC. Translation gives CASISRRARGYTF.

The gene calls are TRBV15 and TRBJ2-4, with D uncertain. V was shortened by 4 bases and J by 5 bases, with 9 bases between the two germline ends. In germline, CDR1 is LNHNV, CDR2 YYDKDF (reference sequence). The CDR3 is made up of 13 amino acids. The CDR3: CATSTYMENIQYF. In DNA, the CDR3 is TGTGCCACCAGCACATACATGGAAAACATTCAGTACTTC.

The chain combines TRBV4-3 with TRBJ2-5; TRBD1 matches 11 bases. The CDR3 sequence is 15 residues long. J lost 1 base, V lost 5 bases, and 3 bases had no gene match. Germline V lookup: CDR1 LGHNA, CDR2 YSLEER. The CDR3 nucleotides read TGCGCCAGCAGCTCCGGGACAGGGGGCCAAGAGACCCAGTACTTC. Translating it yields CASSSGTGGQETQYF.

The V gene is TRBV24-1, the J gene TRBJ1-2; no definite D call. The CDR3 extends over 13 amino acids. Trimming pared 12 bases from V and 1 base from J, leaving 14 bases between. Looked up from germline, CDR1 is KGHDR and CDR2 is SFDVKD. CDR3 sequence reads: CAASGEGNYGYTF. CDR3 nucleotide sequence: TGTGCCGCCTCCGGAGAAGGTAACTATGGCTACACCTTC.